The TCR beta chain described here comes from a study of blood T cell repertoires in COVID-19. About the research overall: T cells, B-cell-depleted T cells, or PBMCs supplied cDNA or gDNA.

Only one count was recorded for this clone. Clones were sequenced by immunoSEQ multiplex PCR, and TCRdb holds only the in-frame ones, with some missing. The sample records 250,000 to 350,000 clones, over 75% being singletons. Per germline, CDR1 MNHEY and CDR2 SVGAGI. The CDR3 contains 15 residues. Trimming cost V 6 bases and J 4 bases; bases outside gene matches: 8. Everyone who took part was roughly 18 to 89 years old, and they came from 20 to 25 US areas. Allocation to cohorts depended on clinical history reported by the participants. This sequence was found in a woman in her 30s who had recovered from COVID-19. The sample comprised PBMCs or T cells enriched from blood (not recorded which). V usage is TRBV6-5 and J usage is TRBJ1-4, with 7 positions matching TRBD1. The CDR3 sequence is CASRDGQALNEKLFF. CDR3 nucleotide sequence: TGTGCCAGCAGGGACGGACAGGCCCTTAATGAAAAACTGTTTTTT.